Detailed here is one T cell receptor beta chain. The germline V gene encodes CDR1 SGHTA and CDR2 FQGNSA. The CDR3 is made up of 16 amino acids. The V and J ends lost 0 bases and 6 bases, in that order; junction bases with no gene match: 5. The data belong to a study of cytomegalovirus exposure and HLA in healthy donors. Generated by immunoSEQ multiplex PCR, the TCRdb table keeps only in-frame clones and is missing some. The sample lists 150,000 to 200,000 clones; around four fifths were seen once. Material: PBMCs. The chain combines TRBV7-2 with TRBJ1-4; 9 bases line up with TRBD1. This sequence was found in a man younger than 45 in good health and CMV-seropositive. The CDR3 coding sequence is TGTGCCAGCAGCTTAGCCCCGGGACAGGGACATGAAAAACTGTTTTTT. Protein sequence: CASSLAPGQGHEKLFF.